This TCR beta chain was observed in a study of identical twins. TCRdb re-called the 5' RACE reads with MiXCR, one entry per CDR3 protein. Among some 900,000 distinct CDR3 sequences listed, 10% to 15% were seen once. The table lists this clonotype with many counts. Its antigen is undetermined. Study-wide results and limits: Out-of-frame alpha sequences that twins shared showed excess low generation probability.

In germline, CDR1 is SGHRS, CDR2 YFSETQ. V was clipped by 0 bases and J by 3 bases, with 7 bases between them. The CDR3 consists of 14 residues. The data also belong to a second study, concerning yellow fever vaccine responses in identical twins.

Sequencing used PBMCs. The TCR sequence derives from a woman under 30 in good health. The chain uses TRBV5-1 and TRBJ2-1, with a weak D call TRBD1 (6 bases). DNA for the CDR3: TGCGCCAGCAGCTTGGTACAGGGCTACAATGAGCAGTTCTTC. This encodes CASSLVQGYNEQFF.